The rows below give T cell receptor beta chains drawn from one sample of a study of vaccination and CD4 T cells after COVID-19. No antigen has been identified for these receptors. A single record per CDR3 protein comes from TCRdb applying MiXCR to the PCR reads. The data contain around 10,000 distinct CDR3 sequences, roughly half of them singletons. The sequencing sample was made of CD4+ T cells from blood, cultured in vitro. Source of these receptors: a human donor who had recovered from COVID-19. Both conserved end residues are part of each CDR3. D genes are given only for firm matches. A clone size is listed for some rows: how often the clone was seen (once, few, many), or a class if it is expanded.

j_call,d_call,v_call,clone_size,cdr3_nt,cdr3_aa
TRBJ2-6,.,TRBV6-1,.,TGTGCCAGCAGGGACCCGGGACTCCCCTCTGGGGCCAACGTCCTGACTTTC,CASRDPGLPSGANVLTF
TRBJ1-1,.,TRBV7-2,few,TGTGCCAGCAGCTTACTTGGTATTGAAGCTTTCTTT,CASSLLGIEAFF
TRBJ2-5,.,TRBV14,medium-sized,TGTGCCAGCAGCCAAGGTCTAGCGCAGACCCAGTACTTC,CASSQGLAQTQYF
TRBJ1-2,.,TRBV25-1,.,TGTGCCAGCAGTGAGATAGGGGGATTTGGCTACACCTTC,CASSEIGGFGYTF
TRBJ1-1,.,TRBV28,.,TGTGCCAGCAGTTTATATATGGAGAACACTGAAGCTTTCTTT,CASSLYMENTEAFF
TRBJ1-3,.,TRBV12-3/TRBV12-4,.,TGTGCCAGCAGTCCAGGGACTGTTAGGAACACCATATATTTT,CASSPGTVRNTIYF
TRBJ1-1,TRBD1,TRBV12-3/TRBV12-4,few,TGTGCCAGCAGTTTAAGGGACAGGGTGGCTTTCTTT,CASSLRDRVAFF
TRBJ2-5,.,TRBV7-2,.,TGTGCCAGCAGCTTAGCCCCCCCAGGGGGGCAAGAGACCCAGTACTTC,CASSLAPPGGQETQYF
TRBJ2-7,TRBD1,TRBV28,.,TGTGCCAGCAGTTTACCCGGACAGGCCGCCTACGAGCAGTACTTC,CASSLPGQAAYEQYF
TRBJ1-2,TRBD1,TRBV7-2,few,TGTGCCAGCAGCTCGGACAGGGACTATGGCTACACCTTC,CASSSDRDYGYTF
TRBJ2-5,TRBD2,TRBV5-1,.,TGCGCCAGCAGTTATCGGGGGGACCGACAAGAGACCCAGTACTTC,CASSYRGDRQETQYF
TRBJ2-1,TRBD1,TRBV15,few,TGTGCCACCAGCAGAGGGGGGACAGCAAACAATGAGCAGTTCTTC,CATSRGGTANNEQFF